These T cell receptor beta chains were read from a single sample in a study of blood T cell repertoires in COVID-19. The data were produced by immunoSEQ multiplex PCR, yet TCRdb's version contains in-frame clones alone and is incomplete. The sample lists roughly 400,000 clones, roughly nine tenths occurring once. Sequencing was done on a sample of PBMCs or T cells enriched from blood (not recorded which). Receptor source: a woman in her thirties who had recovered from COVID-19. The CDR3 runs from the conserved cysteine through the conserved F or W. D genes are given only for firm matches. Clone size is given for some rows only: seen once, a few or many times, or a class if the clone is expanded.

>TRBV19|TRBJ2-1|NA|NA
TGTGCCAGTAGTAATCAGGGGAGCACCTACAATGAGCAGTTCTTC
CASSNQGSTYNEQFF
>TRBV28|TRBJ1-4|NA|TRBD1
TGTGCCAGCAGTGCCCGACAGGGCTTGGGTGAAAAACTGTTTTTT
CASSARQGLGEKLFF
>TRBV28|TRBJ2-7|NA|NA
TGTGCCAGCAGTTCTCCGACTCCCACCTACGAGCAGTACTTC
CASSSPTPTYEQYF
>TRBV12-3/TRBV12-4|TRBJ1-1|NA|NA
TGTGCCAGCAGTTTCGAGGGTGAAGCTTTCTTT
CASSFEGEAFF
>TRBV2|TRBJ1-5|NA|TRBD1
TGTGCCAGCAGTAGAGACAGGGTGAGCAATCAGCCCCAGCATTTT
CASSRDRVSNQPQHF
>TRBV5-1|TRBJ1-4|NA|NA
TGCGCCAGCAGCTTGTTTGGATCTGGGGGGAATGAAAAACTGTTTTTT
CASSLFGSGGNEKLFF
>TRBV27|TRBJ1-2|once|NA
TGTGCCAGCAAAAAACCCGGCAGCGGAGGGCATGGCTACACCTTC
CASKKPGSGGHGYTF
>TRBV15|TRBJ1-3|NA|NA
TGTGCCACCAGCGTGTTGGGCAGGGGCGAAGTTGCTGGAAACACCATATATTTT
CATSVLGRGEVAGNTIYF
>TRBV28|TRBJ1-1|once|NA
TGTGCCACCACCAACTACCCGGGAGGAGGCACTGAAGCTTTCTTT
CATTNYPGGGTEAFF
>TRBV5-4|TRBJ2-1|NA|TRBD2
TGTGCCAGCAGCTTACAGTGGACTAGCGGGCTTCACAATGAGCAGTTCTTC
CASSLQWTSGLHNEQFF
>TRBV5-1|TRBJ1-1|NA|NA
TGCGCCAGCAGCTTGGCCCGAGGAGACACTGAAGCTTTCTTT
CASSLARGDTEAFF
>TRBV19|TRBJ1-5|NA|NA
TGTGCCAGTAGTATTGAGTCGGGTCAGCCCCAGCATTTT
CASSIESGQPQHF
>TRBV5-1|TRBJ1-2|NA|TRBD1
TGCGCCAGCAGCCCCGGGACAGGGGCGGGTGGCTACACCTTC
CASSPGTGAGGYTF
>TRBV29-1|TRBJ1-3|NA|NA
TGCAGCGCCCGGGACAAATACTCTGGAAACACCATATATTTT
CSARDKYSGNTIYF
>TRBV6-2/TRBV6-3|TRBJ2-7|NA|NA
TGTGCCAGCAGTTACCAACCGACTGTAGAGCAGTACTTC
CASSYQPTVEQYF
>TRBV6-5|TRBJ2-7|NA|NA
TGTGCCAGCAGTTTCCGGGATTTTCCCTCCTACGAGCAGTACTTC
CASSFRDFPSYEQYF
>TRBV27|TRBJ2-3|NA|TRBD2
TGTGCCAGCAGTTTGCCCAGCGGGAGGGCAAGGGGTACGCAGTATTTT
CASSLPSGRARGTQYF
>TRBV4-1|TRBJ2-5|NA|TRBD2
TGCGCCAGCAGCCCGAGCCGTCACCGGCCGACTAGCGGCCAAGAGACCCAGTACTTC
CASSPSRHRPTSGQETQYF
>TRBV19|TRBJ1-6|NA|NA
TGTGCCAGTAGTGACAAATTATATAATTCACCCCTCCACTTT
CASSDKLYNSPLHF
>TRBV7-2|TRBJ1-5|NA|NA
TGTGCCAGCAGACATAAAGGGACTGAACGACATCAGCCCCAGCATTTT
CASRHKGTERHQPQHF
>TRBV10-3|TRBJ1-5|NA|NA
TGTGCCATCGGCGGCCAGCAAGATTCCCCCATAGCCCAGCATTTT
CAIGGQQDSPIAQHF
>TRBV27|TRBJ1-6|NA|TRBD1
TGTGCCAGCAGGAAGACAGGGGGCAATTCACCCCTCCACTTT
CASRKTGGNSPLHF
>TRBV6-5|TRBJ1-4|once|TRBD1
TGTGCCAGCAGTAGAACAGGGGCAACTAATGAAAAACTGTTTTTT
CASSRTGATNEKLFF
>TRBV9|TRBJ2-1|NA|TRBD2
TGTGCCAGCAGCGTACTTAGCGGGTGGTCCTACAATGAGCAGTTCTTC
CASSVLSGWSYNEQFF
>TRBV11-2|TRBJ1-4|NA|TRBD1
TGTGCCAGCACGCAGGGGGCAACGGGTGAAAAACTGTTTTTT
CASTQGATGEKLFF
>TRBV5-4|TRBJ1-1|NA|TRBD1
TGTGCCAGCAGCACTCCAGGGGGCGTTAAACAAGCTTTCTTT
CASSTPGGVKQAFF
>TRBV5-4|TRBJ2-1|once|TRBD1
TGTGCCAGCAGCTCACCCGGGACAGACCTCCCTGAGCAGTTCTTC
CASSSPGTDLPEQFF
>TRBV28|TRBJ2-2|NA|NA
TGTGCCAGCAGCAGGACAAGTTTTTTCGGGGAGCTGTTTTTT
CASSRTSFFGELFF
>TRBV5-1|TRBJ2-1|once|NA
TGCGCCAGCAGCTTGTACGAAACCAAGAGCTCCTACAATGAGCAGTTCTTC
CASSLYETKSSYNEQFF
>TRBV5-1|TRBJ1-3|few|NA
TGCGCCAGCAGCTTGTTGGGCAGTAAAGCCTCTGGAAACACCATATATTTT
CASSLLGSKASGNTIYF
>TRBV9|TRBJ2-1|NA|TRBD2
TGTGCCAGCAGCTCCCTGGGCGGGGGGGAGCAGTTCTTC
CASSSLGGGEQFF
>TRBV27|TRBJ1-6|NA|NA
TGTGCCAGCAGTTTAATAGCAAGCTCCTATAATTCACCCCTCCACTTT
CASSLIASSYNSPLHF
>TRBV10-3|TRBJ2-7|NA|TRBD1
TGTGCCATCAGTGCTCGACAGGGGGCCAACGAGCAGTACTTC
CAISARQGANEQYF
>TRBV4-2|TRBJ2-2|NA|NA
TGTGCCAGCAGCCAAGTTCAAGCGTTGAACACCGGGGAGCTGTTTTTT
CASSQVQALNTGELFF
>TRBV27|TRBJ2-5|NA|NA
TGTGCCAGCAGTTTATCGGCGGGGTCCGGAGAGACCCAGTACTTC
CASSLSAGSGETQYF
>TRBV2|TRBJ1-1|NA|TRBD1
TGTGCCAGCAGTGTCCCGGGACAGGAAACGGCTGAAGCTTTCTTT
CASSVPGQETAEAFF
>TRBV14|TRBJ1-2|NA|TRBD1
TGTGCCAGCAGCCAAGGCGGGACAGGGTTAGGCTACACCTTC
CASSQGGTGLGYTF
>TRBV2|TRBJ2-1|NA|NA
TGTGCCAGCAGTGAAGCAGGGGTAGGCTCCTACAATGAGCAGTTCTTC
CASSEAGVGSYNEQFF
>TRBV9|TRBJ2-6|NA|NA
TGTGCCAGCAGGCGTGACTCTGGGGCCAACGTCCTGACTTTC
CASRRDSGANVLTF
>TRBV5-8|TRBJ2-5|NA|TRBD2
TGTGCCAGCAGGCCAATCCTAGCGGGAGAAGAGACCCAGTACTTC
CASRPILAGEETQYF
>TRBV13|TRBJ2-7|NA|TRBD1
TGTGCCAGCAGCTCGAAGACAGGGGTCTACGAGCAGTACTTC
CASSSKTGVYEQYF
>TRBV7-6|TRBJ2-3|NA|NA
TGTGCCAGCAGCTCCCCTGACACTGCGGATACGCAGTATTTT
CASSSPDTADTQYF
>TRBV5-1|TRBJ2-7|NA|NA
TGCGCCAGCAGCTCGACAGCGGGCTCCTACGAGCAGTACTTC
CASSSTAGSYEQYF
>TRBV28|TRBJ1-1|once|NA
TGTGCCAGCAGTTTCCTATACCCTCGACAGAGGAACACTGAAGCTTTCTTT
CASSFLYPRQRNTEAFF
>TRBV19|TRBJ2-1|NA|TRBD2
TGTGCCAGTAGTATAGTTAACGGGAGGGGGGAGTTCTTC
CASSIVNGRGEFF
>TRBV28|TRBJ1-1|NA|NA
TGTGCCAGCAGCCTCGCACAGGGTACTGAAGCTTTCTTT
CASSLAQGTEAFF
>TRBV21-1|TRBJ2-5|NA|NA
TGTGCCAGCAGCCAGGGGAAAGGAGAGACCCAGTACTTC
CASSQGKGETQYF
>TRBV27|TRBJ2-1|NA|NA
TGTGCCAGCAGTTTCACGGGGGGCGGGCAGTTCTTC
CASSFTGGGQFF
>TRBV6-1|TRBJ1-2|once|NA
TGTGCCAGCAGTGAAAGGGAGCAATATGGCTACACCTTC
CASSEREQYGYTF